The following is a TCR beta chain sequence with its context. Its antigen is currently unknown. This sample was taken from a study of beta chain features in type 1 diabetes. Study-level information: Analysis included about 100 million sorted cells drawn from all samples. General study findings and limits: The study found moderately but significantly shorter TCRB CDR3s in all four CD4+ subsets of Type 1 diabetes patients. Type 1 diabetes patients showed fewer insertions and more deletions at VDJ junctions.

Isolated RNA was reverse transcribed in full, so expressed TCRB transcripts were sequenced. Sequencing was performed with immunoSEQ multiplex PCR; in TCRdb, only in-frame clones are kept and a portion is missing. The sample yields 200,000 to 250,000 clones, 9% to 10% seen once. Sorting that relied on CD45RO/CCR7/CD25/CD127/CD95/CD27 yielded CD4+ naive, central memory, regulatory and stem cell-like memory cells. Trimming removed 3 bases at V and 6 bases at J, with 20 bases between. The CDR3 length is 16 residues. In germline, CDR1 is MGHRA, CDR2 YSYEKL. The origin of this receptor is a woman aged 18-35 years in good health. The rearrangement joins TRBV4-1 to TRBJ1-1; TRBD1 might be the D (5 bases). Sequencing was carried out using naive CD4+ T cells from blood. The CDR3 region has the DNA TGCGCCAGCAGCCAGAGGGCCGGGCGGGGGAGGGCTGAAGCTTTCTTT. Residues: CASSQRAGRGRAEAFF.